A selection of T cell receptor beta chains follows, all from one sample in a study of T cell responses to AZD1222 COVID-19 vaccine. Clones were sequenced by immunoSEQ multiplex PCR, and TCRdb holds only the in-frame ones, with some missing. In the table there are more than 100,000 clones, about nine tenths of which are singletons. Source: peripheral blood, taken on day 0 of AZD1222 vaccination. The origin of the receptors is an adult in good health. CDR3s include the opening cysteine and the closing phenylalanine or tryptophan. Fields, in order: J gene, V gene, CDR3 protein.

TRBJ2-7 TRBV30 CAWSVGDGPYEQYF
TRBJ2-2 TRBV7-3 CASSLRRGGGELFF
TRBJ2-5 TRBV7-2 CASSLGTSRETQYF
TRBJ2-3 TRBV10-3 CAISEDRGQDTQYF
TRBJ2-1 TRBV2 CASSEEGTPGGEQFF
TRBJ1-1 TRBV6-5 CASSYSMVSDTEAFF
TRBJ2-3 TRBV7-3 CASSSQGFTDTQYF
TRBJ2-7 TRBV19 CASTPRGSYEQYF
TRBJ1-3 TRBV18 CASSPRQGTGNTIYF
TRBJ1-4 TRBV9 CASSSGEAGGEKLFF
TRBJ2-1 TRBV19 CASSITSWTVDYNEQFF
TRBJ1-5 TRBV2 CASSDQGNQPQHF
TRBJ2-2 TRBV6-5 CASRILNTGELFF
TRBJ2-2 TRBV13 CASSPRTRSAGELFF
TRBJ1-2 TRBV7-8 CASSLTTVYGYTF
TRBJ2-7 TRBV7-2 CASSSMGRDYEQYF
TRBJ2-7 TRBV4-1 CASSRMGGGGNSYEQYF
TRBJ1-3 TRBV18 CASSPRQGSAGNTIYF
TRBJ2-7 TRBV7-9 CASSTPGTGYTYEQYF
TRBJ2-2 TRBV5-5 CASSFGGLGIGELFF
TRBJ2-7 TRBV6-1 CASSEDRVNIGQYF
TRBJ1-1 TRBV3-1/TRBV3-2 CASSPSPGGITEAFF
TRBJ1-2 TRBV28 CASSFTSKSGYTF
TRBJ1-5 TRBV28 CASSLARGVDQPQHF
TRBJ1-1 TRBV5-1 CASSSGTGQEAFF
TRBJ1-4 TRBV6-1 CASSGLDGSRLNEKLFF
TRBJ2-2 TRBV30 CAWSRQGGITGELFF
TRBJ1-1 TRBV6-5 CASSYSPGQGTEAFF
TRBJ1-4 TRBV6-4 CASVSEKLFF
TRBJ1-6 TRBV10-3 CAISESKGRRSSYNSPLHF
TRBJ2-5 TRBV21-1 CASSKNLYRSTQETQYF
TRBJ2-3 TRBV7-9 CASSPRLAGATDTQYF
TRBJ2-3 TRBV5-1 CASSLTGGSPDTQYF
TRBJ1-4 TRBV7-6 CASSPRGATNEKLFF
TRBJ1-5 TRBV6-1 CASSVRGTGQDQPQHF
TRBJ1-5 TRBV7-2 CASSYSGTGGNQPQHF
TRBJ2-7 TRBV10-1 CASGTSYYEQYF
TRBJ2-7 TRBV6-5 CASSYFGQGHEQYF
TRBJ1-4 TRBV11-2 CATRRVGLSNEKLFF
TRBJ2-7 TRBV5-1 CASRDSREEQYF
TRBJ2-7 TRBV5-1 CASSLGGGYEQYF
TRBJ2-6 TRBV9 CASSGLGRSGANVLTF
TRBJ2-5 TRBV12-2 CASRLGTSEETQYF
TRBJ1-2 TRBV28 CASSSPTYGYTF
TRBJ1-4 TRBV7-9 CASGDRASNEKLFF
TRBJ1-5 TRBV7-9 CASSLGGVGQPQHF
TRBJ1-6 TRBV6-5 CASRTGRNSPLHF
TRBJ1-5 TRBV5-8 CASSPDRGRGGGNQPQHF
TRBJ2-7 TRBV27 CASSLSSGGYEQYF
TRBJ1-2 TRBV30 CAWAQGVFYGYTF
TRBJ1-2 TRBV18 CASSPPIPYGYTF
TRBJ2-7 TRBV9 CASSNGGMSEQYF
TRBJ2-5 TRBV15 CATSGNGQQETQYF
TRBJ2-1 TRBV18 CASSPSGGLYNEQFF
TRBJ1-4 TRBV30 CAWSPNFEKLFF
TRBJ1-1 TRBV27 CASSRTVNTEAFF
TRBJ2-3 TRBV7-3 CASSQDRAGDTQYF